The T cell receptor (beta chain) described here comes from a study of OX40 agonist ivuxolimab in advanced cancers. A note on the overall study: Ivuxolimab, which targeted the costimulatory receptor OX40 (CD134), was an agonistic, fully human IgG2 monoclonal antibody. A male proportion of 82.7% and a mean age of 60 years, ranging from roughly 23 to 79, were recorded for the dose-escalation cohort. Partial responses were achieved by three dose-escalation patients, of whom one had hepatocellular carcinoma and two had cutaneous melanoma. Of the 50 to 55 patients in dose escalation, around 19 had hepatocellular carcinoma, about 15 had melanoma, 9 had renal cell carcinoma and 9 had head and neck cancer. Peripheral TCRbeta sequencing aimed to test whether ivuxolimab altered TCR sequence diversity and caused clonal T-cell expansion. The paper describes the monotherapy dose-escalation part (N of about 52 patients) of the phase I trial of ivuxolimab. Intravenous ivuxolimab was administered to patients every 2 weeks at six dose levels: 0.01, 0.1, 0.3, 1.5, 3 and 10 mg/kg. Prior anti-PD-1, anti-PD-L1 or anti-CTLA-4 therapy was permitted, and approximately 42% of dose-escalation patients had received checkpoint inhibitors.

Details on this clone: Its antigen has not been determined. No base qualities exist here, and no much larger clone lies one base off it.

On the study overall, not on this receptor specifically: At doses of 0.1 to 3.0 mg/kg, clonal expansion of both CD4+ and CD8+ T cells in blood was seen between baseline and week 6. After ivuxolimab, more expanded clones were found on average in CD8+ T cells than in CD4+ T cells. Low levels of normalized T-cell clonal expansion were also seen in some patients who did not respond. The antigen specificity of the clonally expanded peripheral T cells was not determined. In partial responders in the 0.1-3.0 mg/kg groups, normalized peripheral clonal expansion was found to be among the lowest, especially among CD8+ T cells.

Genomic DNA was isolated from the sorted cells so that the TCRbeta CDR3 region could be sequenced. The immunoSEQ Assay was used to sequence the TCRbeta CDR3 regions. This immuneACCESS table, as held by TCRdb, lists in-frame sequences with V and J called but not all clones. Of the missing ones, under half trace to an unresolved V gene in checked studies; the others have no known cause. This sample is represented by around 95,000 clones; 89% of them were singletons. 0.15% to 0.2% of the sample goes to the ten largest clones. Patients with autoimmune disease history or receiving systemic immunosuppression were excluded from the trial. In every dose cohort, peripheral blood was drawn for TCR sequencing at baseline, cycle 4 day 1, and cycle 7 day 1. The samples were taken from a phase I, first-in-human, multicenter, open-label dose-escalation trial of ivuxolimab. Adults with locally advanced or metastatic melanoma, renal cell, hepatocellular, or head and neck squamous cell carcinoma were enrolled in the trial. Before TCR sequencing, CD4+ T cells and CD8+ T cells from peripheral blood were sorted into separate populations.

V lost 2 bases and J lost 1 base; the stretch between them is 6 bases long. CDR1 is given as PRHDT and CDR2 as FYEKMQ, both from the germline V gene (reference sequence). The CDR3 covers 14 residues, taking in both the cysteine and the phenylalanine. Solely the CDR3 DNA is kept, with 42 bases framed from the first base. The specimen was CD4+ or CD8+ T cells sorted from blood, collected in a trial of the OX40 agonist ivuxolimab. The V and J segments used are TRBV13 and TRBJ1-3, with an unclear D gene assignment. This receptor was obtained from an adult with an advanced solid tumor such as melanoma, head and neck, liver or kidney cancer. The DNA sequence is TGTGCCAGCAGCTTATTTGGGTCTGGAAACACCATATATTTT. Translated, this gives CASSLFGSGNTIYF.